This T cell receptor (beta chain) is from a study of blood T cell repertoires in COVID-19. Study-level information: T cells, B-cell-depleted T cells, or PBMCs supplied cDNA or gDNA.

The CDR3 consists of 15 residues. Germline V CDR1 and CDR2: MGHRA, YSYEKL. The V end lost 1 base, the J end lost 2 bases, and 12 bases lay between the germline ends. As handled by the study authors: Reference gene primers were amplified, and this amplification served to estimate nucleated cell counts. The assay was immunoSEQ multiplex PCR, and TCRdb's table has in-frame clones only and misses some. Clone size and V and J calls were adopted from that table, with D and trimming inferred from the DNA. The table records 120,000 or so clones, 55% to 75% of them present only once. This clone appeared a few times.

The chain employs TRBV4-1 and TRBJ2-7; D gene uncertain. Sequencing was carried out using peripheral blood. The source of this sequence is a human donor with acute or convalescent COVID-19. The donor label of this sample is uncertain. The CDR3 DNA sequence: TGCGCCAGCAGCCAAGCGTTTCCAGTACCCTACGAGCAGTACTTC. Its translation: CASSQAFPVPYEQYF.